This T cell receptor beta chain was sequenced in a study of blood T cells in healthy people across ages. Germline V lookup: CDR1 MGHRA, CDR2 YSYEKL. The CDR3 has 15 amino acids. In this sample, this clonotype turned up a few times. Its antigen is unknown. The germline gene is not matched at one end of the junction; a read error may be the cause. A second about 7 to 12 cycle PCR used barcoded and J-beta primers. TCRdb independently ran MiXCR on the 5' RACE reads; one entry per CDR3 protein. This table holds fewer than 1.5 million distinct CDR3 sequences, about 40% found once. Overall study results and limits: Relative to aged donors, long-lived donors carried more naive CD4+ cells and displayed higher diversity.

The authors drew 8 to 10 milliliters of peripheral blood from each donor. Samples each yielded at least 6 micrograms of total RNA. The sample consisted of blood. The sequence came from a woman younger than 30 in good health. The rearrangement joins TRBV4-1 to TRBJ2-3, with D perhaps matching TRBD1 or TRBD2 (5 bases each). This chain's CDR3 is CASSQGPFSTDRQYF. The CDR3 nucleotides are TGCGCCAGCAGCCAGGGACCGTTTAGCACAGATAGGCAGTATTTT.